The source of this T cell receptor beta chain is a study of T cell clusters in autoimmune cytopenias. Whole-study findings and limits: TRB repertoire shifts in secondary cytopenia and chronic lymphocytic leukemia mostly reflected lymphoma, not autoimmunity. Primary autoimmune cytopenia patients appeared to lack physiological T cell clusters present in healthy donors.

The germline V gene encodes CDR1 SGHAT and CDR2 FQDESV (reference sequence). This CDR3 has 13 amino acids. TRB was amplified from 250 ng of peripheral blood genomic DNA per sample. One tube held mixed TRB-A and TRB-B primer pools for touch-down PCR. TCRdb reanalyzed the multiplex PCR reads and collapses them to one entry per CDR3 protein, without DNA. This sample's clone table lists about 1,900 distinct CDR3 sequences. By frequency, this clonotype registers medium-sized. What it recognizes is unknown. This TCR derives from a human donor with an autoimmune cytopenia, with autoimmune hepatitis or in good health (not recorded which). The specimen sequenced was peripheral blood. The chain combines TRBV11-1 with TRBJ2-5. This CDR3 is CASSLAREETQYF.